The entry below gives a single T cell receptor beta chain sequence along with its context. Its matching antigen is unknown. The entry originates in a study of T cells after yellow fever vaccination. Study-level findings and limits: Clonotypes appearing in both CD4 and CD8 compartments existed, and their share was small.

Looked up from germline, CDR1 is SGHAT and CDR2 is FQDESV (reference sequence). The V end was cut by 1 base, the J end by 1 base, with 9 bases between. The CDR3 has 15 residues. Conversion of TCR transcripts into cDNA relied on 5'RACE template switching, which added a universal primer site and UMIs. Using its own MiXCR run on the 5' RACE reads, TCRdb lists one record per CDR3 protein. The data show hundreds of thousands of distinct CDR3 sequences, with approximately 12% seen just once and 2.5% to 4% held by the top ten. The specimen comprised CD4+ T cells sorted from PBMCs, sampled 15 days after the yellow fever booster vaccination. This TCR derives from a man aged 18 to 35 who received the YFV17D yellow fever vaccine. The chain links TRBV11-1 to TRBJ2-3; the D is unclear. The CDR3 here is CASSLVSQGTDTQYF. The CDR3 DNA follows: TGTGCCAGCAGCTTAGTATCCCAGGGCACAGATACGCAGTATTTT. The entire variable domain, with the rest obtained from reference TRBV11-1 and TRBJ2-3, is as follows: EAEVAQSPRYKITEKSQAVAFWCDPISGHATLYWYRQILGQGPELLVQFQDESVVDDSQLPKDRFSAERLKGVDSTLKIQPAELGDSAMYLCASSLVSQGTDTQYFGPGTRLTVL.